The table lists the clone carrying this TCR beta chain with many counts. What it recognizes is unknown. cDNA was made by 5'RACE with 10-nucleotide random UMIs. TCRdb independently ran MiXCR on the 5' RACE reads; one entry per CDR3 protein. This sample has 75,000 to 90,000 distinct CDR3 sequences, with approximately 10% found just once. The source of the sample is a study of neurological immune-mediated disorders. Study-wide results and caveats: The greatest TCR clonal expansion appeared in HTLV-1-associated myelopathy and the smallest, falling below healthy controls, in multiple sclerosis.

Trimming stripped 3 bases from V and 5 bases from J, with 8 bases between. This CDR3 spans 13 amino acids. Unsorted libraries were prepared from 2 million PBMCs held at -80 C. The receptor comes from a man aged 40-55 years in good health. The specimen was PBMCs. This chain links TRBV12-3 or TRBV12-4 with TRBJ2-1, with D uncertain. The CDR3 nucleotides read TGTGCCAGCAGTTTCGGGCAACACAATGAGCAGTTCTTC. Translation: CASSFGQHNEQFF.